Below are 30 T cell receptor beta chains sequenced from a single sample in a study of shared clonotypes between healthy human individuals. Profiling relied on immunoSEQ multiplex PCR, and the TCRdb table lists in-frame clones only, not all of them. The sample lists about 680,000 clones; about 91% were seen once. Cells designated naive CD8 were CD45RO-negative and were positively selected for CCR7, with terminally differentiated effector memory CD45RA+ cells excluded. The sample taken for sequencing was naive CD8+ T cells sorted from blood. These receptors came from a man aged 30 to 45 in good health.

The rearrangement uses TRBV27 and TRBJ1-1; D gene ambiguous. The CDR3 length is 14 residues. V lost 5 bases and J 0 bases, leaving 10 bases between the germline ends. CDR1 and CDR2 (germline): MNHEY, SMNVEV (reference sequence). CDR3 in DNA: TGTGCCAGCAGTGAGAGCCGGATGAACACTGAAGCTTTCTTT. This translates into CASSESRMNTEAFF.

The V and J genes are TRBV5-1 and TRBJ2-2, with a possible D match to TRBD1 (5 bases). CDR1 and CDR2 from the germline V gene are SGHRS and YFSETQ. This CDR3 spans 14 amino acids. Trimming shortened V by 0 bases and J by 3 bases, and 6 bases separated the two germline ends. CDR3 nucleotide sequence: TGCGCCAGCAGCTTGGACAGGTACACCGGGGAGCTGTTTTTT. Its translation: CASSLDRYTGELFF.

This chain connects TRBV6-5 to TRBJ1-2, with D perhaps TRBD1 (5 bases). Between the trimmed V and J ends, which lost 2 bases and 3 bases, there was a span of 10 bases. Germline lookup yields CDR1 MNHEY and CDR2 SVGAGI. The CDR3 is 14 residues long. The CDR3 sequence is CASSYRGRDYGYTF. The CDR3 coding sequence is TGTGCCAGCAGTTACCGGGGCAGGGACTATGGCTACACCTTC.

V is TRBV5-8 and J is TRBJ1-5, with 7 bases identical to TRBD1. After removal of 3 bases from V and 3 bases from J, the junction contained 3 bases not matched to a gene. Germline loops: CDR1 SGHTS, CDR2 YDEGEE. This CDR3 has 14 amino acids. The CDR3 DNA is TGTGCCAGCAGCTGGGGACAGTTCAATCAGCCCCAGCATTTT. Encoded protein: CASSWGQFNQPQHF.

This clone came up a few times. The V call is TRBV18, the J call TRBJ1-2; 7 nucleotides line up with TRBD1. Germline V lookup: CDR1 KGHSH, CDR2 LQKENI. The CDR3 has 14 amino acids. The V gene end was trimmed by 3 bases and the J gene end by 0 bases; junction bases not matched to a gene: 1. In nucleotides, the CDR3 is TGTGCCAGCTCACCGGGACAGACTAACTATGGCTACACCTTC. This codes for CASSPGQTNYGYTF.

Worth noting for this clone: The same CDR3 arises from other DNA sequences in this sample as well. The chain employs TRBV7-2 and TRBJ2-7; D is uncertain. The CDR3 has 12 residues. The germline V gene encodes CDR1 SGHTA and CDR2 FQGNSA. V lost 5 bases, J lost 0 bases, and 5 bases lay in between. CDR3 loop: CASSPSSYEQYF. The DNA for the CDR3 is TGTGCCAGCAGCCCCAGCTCCTACGAGCAGTACTTC.

The V and J genes are TRBV7-9 and TRBJ2-5; D unclear. Trimming cost V 6 bases and J 1 base, with 12 bases left between them. CDR1 is SEHNR, CDR2 FQNEAQ, per germline (reference sequence). This CDR3 contains 14 residues. This CDR3 reads CASSLPGFQETQYF. The DNA of the CDR3 is TGTGCCAGCAGTTTACCCGGGTTCCAAGAGACCCAGTACTTC.

This clone was recorded only once. This chain uses TRBV9 with TRBJ1-2; possibly TRBD1 for D (6 bases). Deletions cut 7 bases from V and 8 bases from J, with 18 bases between. There are 13 residues in the CDR3. Per germline, CDR1 SGDLS and CDR2 YYNGEE. The CDR3 region is CASGGNSHGGYTF. The CDR3 DNA reads as TGTGCCAGCGGGGGCAACAGCCACGGGGGCTACACCTTC.

This clone was seen more than once but under ten times. This sequence joins TRBV4-1 and TRBJ2-7, with D perhaps TRBD1 (6 bases). Trimming took 3 bases from V and 4 from J, leaving 13 bases between them. Per the germline V gene, CDR1 is MGHRA and CDR2 is YSYEKL. This CDR3 has 14 residues. Here the CDR3 DNA reads TGCGCCAGCAGCCAGTCCGGGACATCATACGAGCAGTACTTC. Encoded protein: CASSQSGTSYEQYF.

The chain recombines TRBV5-6 with TRBJ2-7; D unclear. This CDR3 spans 15 amino acids. Looked up from germline, CDR1 is SGHDT and CDR2 is YYEEEE. V gave up 0 bases and J gave up 5 bases, with 15 bases separating them. Here the CDR3 DNA reads TGTGCCAGCAGCTTGGAGGTGGGGTTCGTCGACGAGCAGTACTTC. As protein: CASSLEVGFVDEQYF.

The chain uses TRBV27 and TRBJ2-7, with 14 bases that match TRBD2. Germline CDR1 reads MNHEY; CDR2 reads SMNVEV (reference sequence). J lost 0 bases, V lost 5 bases, and 3 bases had no gene match. The CDR3 extends over 16 amino acids. The CDR3 nucleotides are TGTGCCAGCAGTCCCGGACTAGCGGGAGGCTCCTACGAGCAGTACTTC. Translated: CASSPGLAGGSYEQYF.

The table lists this clone with a count of one. This rearrangement joins TRBV11-2 to TRBJ1-4; D is unclear. V was clipped by 2 bases and J by 1 base, with 8 bases between them. Germline V gene lookup returns CDR1 SGHAT and CDR2 FQNNGV. The CDR3 extends over 15 amino acids. CDR3 sequence reads: CASSLTWETNEKLFF. CDR3 DNA: TGTGCCAGCAGCTTAACATGGGAAACTAATGAAAAACTGTTTTTT.

Only a few counts were recorded for this clone. The V call is TRBV2, the J call TRBJ2-7; 11 bases are a match to TRBD1. Germline assignment: CDR1 SNHLY and CDR2 FYNNEI. The CDR3 consists of 15 residues. V gave up 5 bases and J gave up 4 bases; unmatched junction bases: 7. Written as DNA, the CDR3 is TGTGCCAGCAGTACCCCCGGGACAGGGGGTTACGAGCAGTACTTC. It encodes CASSTPGTGGYEQYF.

This sequence joins TRBV2 and TRBJ2-3; 14 nucleotides align to TRBD2. The V gene end was trimmed by 3 bases and the J gene end by 2 bases; junction bases not matched to a gene: 7. From germline, CDR1 is SNHLY and CDR2 FYNNEI. This CDR3 comprises 18 residues. The DNA of the CDR3 is TGTGCCAGCAGTGATATAGGACTAGCGGGAGGAAACACAGATACGCAGTATTTT. Amino acid sequence: CASSDIGLAGGNTDTQYF.

This chain uses TRBV4-1 with TRBJ2-7; TRBD1 matches at 10 bases. V lost 4 bases and J lost 2; bases outside the gene matches: 8. This CDR3 comprises 16 residues. Germline CDR1 reads MGHRA; CDR2 reads YSYEKL. CDR3 loop: CASSPGDRGIPYEQYF. The CDR3 bases are TGCGCCAGCAGCCCCGGGGACAGGGGAATTCCCTACGAGCAGTACTTC.

The chain couples TRBV19 to TRBJ1-2; 7 nucleotides align to TRBD1. The CDR3 loop spans 16 amino acids. From germline, CDR1 is LNHDA and CDR2 SQIVND (reference sequence). Trimming cost V 6 bases and J 8 bases; bases outside gene matches: 18. CDR3 bases: TGTGCCAGTAGCCTAGGACAGGCTATTCCCTCGCGCGGCTACACCTTC. Translating it yields CASSLGQAIPSRGYTF.

This clone was seen only once. The chain couples TRBV28 to TRBJ1-4, with D tentatively TRBD1 (6 bases). V was trimmed by 5 bases and J by 5 bases, leaving 15 bases between them. Per the germline V gene, CDR1 is MDHEN and CDR2 is SYDVKM. The CDR3 contains 15 residues. CDR3 region: CASSPRDRTNEKLFF. The CDR3 nucleotides read TGTGCCAGCAGTCCGCGAGACAGGACAAATGAAAAACTGTTTTTT.

CDR3 protein: CSVPTLAGETQYF. As DNA, the CDR3 is TGCAGCGTACCTACATTAGCGGGAGAGACCCAGTACTTC. This chain joins TRBV29-1 and TRBJ2-5, with 7 positions matching TRBD2. Losses at the gene ends were 6 bases for V and 4 bases for J; bases not matched to a gene: 8. Germline V gene sequence: CDR1 SQVTM, CDR2 ANQGSEA. This CDR3 has 13 amino acids.

J is TRBJ2-2 and V is TRBV27; 8 nucleotides align to TRBD1. Germline V lookup: CDR1 MNHEY, CDR2 SMNVEV (reference sequence). The V gene end was trimmed by 1 base and the J gene end by 6 bases; junction bases not matched to a gene: 4. CDR3 size: 15 residues. The CDR3 coding sequence is TGTGCCAGCAGTTTATTCCAGGGGGCCCCCGGGGAGCTGTTTTTT. Translating gives CASSLFQGAPGELFF.

Regarding this clone: This sample includes further DNA sequences coding for the same CDR3. The chain recombines TRBV7-9 with TRBJ2-2; D gene ambiguous. The CDR3 has 12 amino acids. Between the trimmed V and J ends, which lost 0 bases and 6 bases, there was a span of 2 bases. Germline CDR1 and CDR2: SEHNR and FQNEAQ (reference sequence). The CDR3 region has the DNA TGTGCCAGCAGCTTAGCTGCCGGGGAGCTGTTTTTT. Translation: CASSLAAGELFF.

The genes are TRBV28 and TRBJ2-1, with TRBD2 identical over 10 bases. Trimming took 5 bases from V and 6 from J; bases not matched to a gene: 7. Germline V gene sequence: CDR1 MDHEN, CDR2 SYDVKM. This CDR3 has 15 residues. In DNA, the CDR3 is TGTGCCAGCAGTGCTACTAGCGGGATGCGCAATGAGCAGTTCTTC. Its protein product is CASSATSGMRNEQFF. The whole variable domain, remainder taken from reference TRBV28 and TRBJ2-1, is DVKVTQSSRYLVKRTGEKVFLECVQDMDHENMFWYRQDPGLGLRLIYFSYDVKMKEKGDIPEGYSVSREKKERFSLILESASTNQTSMYLCASSATSGMRNEQFFGPGTRLTVL.

This clone was seen just once. The CDR3 reads CASSEGSSYNEQFF. The CDR3 nucleotides read TGTGCCAGCAGTGAGGGTAGCTCCTACAATGAGCAGTTCTTC. The rearrangement uses TRBV2 and TRBJ2-1; the D is unclear. CDR1 SNHLY and CDR2 FYNNEI come from the germline V gene. V lost 3 bases to trimming and J lost 0 bases, with 6 bases between them. CDR3 size: 14 residues.

This chain uses TRBV29-1 with TRBJ2-3, with 12 bases fitting TRBD2. V trimming: 4 bases; J trimming: 6 bases; junction bases outside the gene matches: 11. The CDR3 sequence is 16 residues long. Per germline, CDR1 SQVTM and CDR2 ANQGSEA. CDR3: CSVVLAGGTGLDTQYF. CDR3 sequence (DNA): TGCAGCGTTGTGCTAGCGGGAGGGACAGGGTTGGATACGCAGTATTTT.

The rearrangement uses TRBV29-1 and TRBJ1-3, with D hard to call. Trimming removed 2 bases from V and 4 bases from J, with 9 bases in between. From germline, CDR1 is SQVTM and CDR2 ANQGSEA. This CDR3 has 13 amino acids. The CDR3 sequence: CSVESSRGNTIYF. The CDR3 DNA follows: TGCAGCGTTGAAAGTTCGAGAGGAAACACCATATATTTT.

The sample holds one count of this clone. The CDR3 coding sequence is TGCGCCAGCAGCTCGACGGGGCACATGGATAGCACAGATACGCAGTATTTT. Translated: CASSSTGHMDSTDTQYF. V usage is TRBV5-1 and J usage is TRBJ2-3, with D perhaps TRBD1 or TRBD2 (5 bases each). The CDR3 has 17 residues. Germline V lookup: CDR1 SGHRS, CDR2 YFSETQ. V dropped 3 bases and J dropped 0 bases, with 17 bases sitting between them.

V and J are TRBV10-2 and TRBJ2-5; the D gene is possibly TRBD2 (5 bases). CDR3 length: 13 residues. CDR1 is WSHSY, CDR2 SAAADI, per germline. Deletions cut 0 bases from V and 4 bases from J, with 6 bases between. The CDR3 DNA follows: TGCGCCAGCAGTGAGTCGGGAGTAGAGACCCAGTACTTC. It is translated as CASSESGVETQYF.

V and J are TRBV6-6 and TRBJ1-5; D might be TRBD1 (6 bases). V shed 6 bases and J shed 1 base, with 16 bases lying between them. The CDR3 covers 16 residues. CDR1 is MNHNY and CDR2 is SVGAGI in the germline V gene (reference sequence). The CDR3 sequence is CASSIGTTGSNQPQHF. In nucleotides, the CDR3 is TGTGCCAGCAGCATTGGGACAACGGGAAGCAATCAGCCCCAGCATTTT.

The chain has TRBV9 and TRBJ1-2; D is uncertain. CDR1 is SGDLS and CDR2 is YYNGEE in the germline V gene. V lost 8 bases and J lost 4, with 12 bases in between. There are 12 residues in the CDR3. The CDR3 coding sequence is TGTGCCAGTAAGACTCGGGGCTATGGCTACACCTTC. Amino acids: CASKTRGYGYTF.

The chain carries TRBV7-9 and TRBJ2-1; D remains unclear. Trimming removed 3 bases from V and 6 bases from J, with 15 bases in between. Germline V gives CDR1 SEHNR, CDR2 FQNEAQ (reference sequence). CDR3 length equals 15 residues. CDR3 bases: TGTGCCAGCAGCTTCGTGACCCGCGTATTCAATGAGCAGTTCTTC. Its translation is CASSFVTRVFNEQFF.

The chain employs TRBV7-9 and TRBJ2-3, with D perhaps TRBD2 (5 bases). The germline V and J ends were trimmed by 3 bases and 1 base, with 11 bases remaining between them. The CDR3 contains 15 residues. Germline V gene data show CDR1 as SEHNR and CDR2 as FQNEAQ (reference sequence). The CDR3 DNA is TGTGCCAGCAGCTTCTGGGAGATCGGCACAGATACGCAGTATTTT. As protein: CASSFWEIGTDTQYF.